This T cell receptor (beta chain) derives from a study of blood T cell repertoires in COVID-19. Libraries were prepared by immunoSEQ multiplex PCR; TCRdb keeps only in-frame clonotypes and omits some of them. The sample holds about 100,000 clones, approximately 90% seen once. Sequencing used peripheral blood. The sequence came from a man aged 50-60 years with acute or convalescent COVID-19.

CDR3 nucleotide sequence: TGCGCCAGCAGCCCTTGGACAGGGGAGGATTCACCCCTCCACTTT. It yields the protein CASSPWTGEDSPLHF. The chain is built from TRBV5-1 and TRBJ1-6, with 9 bases aligning to TRBD1. Germline CDR1 and CDR2: SGHRS and YFSETQ. With 4 bases clipped from V and 8 bases from J, the junction kept 7 bases outside the gene matches. This CDR3 is built from 15 residues.